This is a list of T cell receptor beta chains from one sample in a study of blood T cell repertoires in COVID-19. Measured with immunoSEQ multiplex PCR; TCRdb has only the in-frame clones, and not every one. The sample records under 80,000 clones, just under 90% being singletons. The source material was peripheral blood. Receptor source: a woman aged 80 or over with active COVID-19. The CDR3 runs from the conserved cysteine through the conserved F or W. The D gene is left open where the match is weak. Only some rows state a clone size, as once, few, many or a class for expanded clones.

size	D	V	J	DNA	CDR3
-	-	TRBV5-1	TRBJ2-5	TGCGCCAGCAGCTTGGCGACAGCTTTCCAAGAGACCCAGTACTTC	CASSLATAFQETQYF
-	TRBD2	TRBV7-2	TRBJ2-1	TGTGCCAGCAGCCCGACTAGCGGGTCCTACAATGAGCAGTTCTTC	CASSPTSGSYNEQFF
-	TRBD2	TRBV9	TRBJ2-1	TGTGCCAGCAGCGGGGCTAGCGGGGGAGGGGCCTACAATGAGCAGTTCTTC	CASSGASGGGAYNEQFF
-	TRBD2	TRBV27	TRBJ2-2	TGTGCCAGCAGCCGCGGGGGTCCCCAAAGGTCCCCCGGGGAGCTGTTTTTT	CASSRGGPQRSPGELFF
-	-	TRBV13	TRBJ1-1	TGTGCCAGCAGCCCCTATGGGCCGGCAAACACTGAAGCTTTCTTT	CASSPYGPANTEAFF
-	TRBD1	TRBV7-2	TRBJ1-3	TGTGCCAGCAGTTTCGAGGGGGCCGGTGGAAACACCATATATTTT	CASSFEGAGGNTIYF
-	TRBD1	TRBV9	TRBJ1-1	TGTGCCAGCAGCGTCGATCCCACAGGGGGCACTGAAGCTTTCTTT	CASSVDPTGGTEAFF
-	-	TRBV7-2	TRBJ2-5	TGTGCCAGCAGCCCCGTGGGCGAGACCCAGTACTTC	CASSPVGETQYF
-	-	TRBV29-1	TRBJ1-1	TGCAGCGTTGATGGGGGTAGGGGGACTGAAGCTTTCTTT	CSVDGGRGTEAFF
-	TRBD2	TRBV19	TRBJ2-1	TGTGCCAGTAGCCAAACCCGGGAGGGAGTCCACAATGAGCAGTTCTTC	CASSQTREGVHNEQFF
-	TRBD2	TRBV2	TRBJ2-1	TGTGCCAGCAGGGGAAGACTAGCGGGATCCTACAATGAGCAGTTCTTC	CASRGRLAGSYNEQFF
-	TRBD1	TRBV28	TRBJ1-2	TGTGCCAGCAGTGCGACAGGGGCGCCCTATGGCTACACCTTC	CASSATGAPYGYTF
-	-	TRBV6-6	TRBJ1-3	TGTGCCAGCCAGGGGCGTGGAAACACCATATATTTT	CASQGRGNTIYF
once	TRBD2	TRBV28	TRBJ2-2	TGTGCCAGCAGGGGAACTAGCGCCGGGGAGCTGTTTTTT	CASRGTSAGELFF
-	TRBD2	TRBV5-1	TRBJ2-3	TGCGCCAGCAGCTTAGTAAGCGGGAGTTTTCCAGATACGCAGTATTTT	CASSLVSGSFPDTQYF
-	TRBD1	TRBV23-1	TRBJ2-1	TGCGCCAGCAGTCAACTTCAGGGGGCGGAGGTGAATGAGCAGTTCTTC	CASSQLQGAEVNEQFF
-	TRBD2	TRBV23-1	TRBJ2-1	TGCGCCAGCAGTCAGCCTGATAGCGGGAGCTCCTACAATGAGCAGTTCTTC	CASSQPDSGSSYNEQFF
once	TRBD2	TRBV7-2	TRBJ2-1	TGTGCCAGCAGCACGCGACTAGCGGGAAAGGGCAATGAGCAGTTCTTC	CASSTRLAGKGNEQFF
-	-	TRBV28	TRBJ2-6	TGTGCCAGCAGTTTAGGTCTGCGGGATGGGGCCAACGTCCTGACTTTC	CASSLGLRDGANVLTF
-	-	TRBV30	TRBJ2-5	TGTGCGGGGGCGTACAGGGTTTCCCAAGAGACCCAGTACTTC	CAGAYRVSQETQYF
-	-	TRBV4-2	TRBJ1-4	TGTGCCAGCAGCCAGGGGGGGACAACTAATGAAAAACTGTTTTTT	CASSQGGTTNEKLFF
-	TRBD1	TRBV6-2/TRBV6-3	TRBJ1-1	TGTGCCAGCAGTGACTACACAGGGGGCCGAGGTCGGGCTTTCTTT	CASSDYTGGRGRAFF
-	-	TRBV5-1	TRBJ1-1	TGCGCCAGCAGCTTCAAATCGGGGGAGACTGAAGCTTTCTTT	CASSFKSGETEAFF
-	-	TRBV2	TRBJ1-1	TGTGCCAGCAGAAACGACAGGAACACTGAAGCTTTCTTT	CASRNDRNTEAFF
few	-	TRBV6-2/TRBV6-3	TRBJ2-3	TGTGCCAGCAGCCCCACCGTGAGTAAGCAGTATTTT	CASSPTVSKQYF
-	-	TRBV5-1	TRBJ2-1	TGCGCCAGCAGGACCCCTCTAGGAGGCAATGAGCAGTTCTTC	CASRTPLGGNEQFF
-	TRBD1	TRBV5-1	TRBJ1-3	TGCGCCAGCAGCTCGGGGACAGGTCGAGAAAACACCATATATTTT	CASSSGTGRENTIYF
-	-	TRBV3-1/TRBV3-2	TRBJ2-7	TGTGCCAGCAGCCAAGTGGCGGGCAGCTCCTACGAGCAGTACTTC	CASSQVAGSSYEQYF
-	TRBD2	TRBV11-3	TRBJ2-2	TGTGCCAGCAGTTTAACAGCGGGAGGGCCAGTTGCCGGGGAGCTGTTTTTT	CASSLTAGGPVAGELFF
few	-	TRBV7-2	TRBJ2-1	TGTGCCAGCAGCTTAGGGGGGCTAGTCAATGAGCAGTTCTTC	CASSLGGLVNEQFF
once	-	TRBV10-3	TRBJ1-1	TGTGCCATCAGAAAGACAGTTATAGGGAACACTGAAGCTTTCTTT	CAIRKTVIGNTEAFF
-	-	TRBV5-1	TRBJ2-3	TGCGCCAGCAGCTTGGGGCCGACAAGCTCCACAGATACGCAGTATTTT	CASSLGPTSSTDTQYF
once	-	TRBV21-1	TRBJ2-1	TGTGCCAGCAGGTTACTAGCGGGCCCTGTAGTCAATGAGCAGTTCTTC	CASRLLAGPVVNEQFF
-	TRBD1	TRBV27	TRBJ1-4	TGTGCCAGCAGTTTAATTCCCGGGACAGGGTTTGAAAAACTGTTTTTT	CASSLIPGTGFEKLFF
-	-	TRBV6-5	TRBJ2-2	TGTGCCAGCCGAAGATCCAGGGATAACACCGGGGAGCTGTTTTTT	CASRRSRDNTGELFF
-	-	TRBV4-1	TRBJ2-2	TGCGCCAGCAGCCATACCCCCGATCGGACAAGAAACACCGGGGAGCTGTTTTTT	CASSHTPDRTRNTGELFF
-	TRBD1	TRBV28	TRBJ1-5	TGTGCCAGCAGTTGGCCCCCGTGGACAGGGGTCGCTCAGCCCCAGCATTTT	CASSWPPWTGVAQPQHF
-	TRBD1	TRBV15	TRBJ1-2	TGTGCCACCAGCATGGGACAGAACTATGGCTACACCTTC	CATSMGQNYGYTF
-	TRBD1	TRBV27	TRBJ2-7	TGTGCCAGCAGTTCCCGGGACAGGCCCTCCGAGCAGTACTTC	CASSSRDRPSEQYF